Listed here are 31 T cell receptor beta chains from one sample, sequenced in a study of shared clonotypes between healthy human individuals. The assay was immunoSEQ multiplex PCR, and TCRdb's table has in-frame clones only and misses some. The table lists 2,500,000 or so clones, approximately 94% of them singletons. Sequenced material: naive CD4+ T cells from PBMCs. The subset is: CD45RA+ positively selected. Receptor source: a man aged 18-30 years in good health. Some clones in this sample may be carry-over from other donors' samples.

Points on this clone: This sample includes further DNA sequences coding for the same CDR3. The chain combines TRBV6-5 with TRBJ2-7; D is undetermined. Germline CDR1 MNHEY, CDR2 SVGAGI. Trimming took off 6 bases at V and 3 bases at J, with 6 bases between the two ends. The CDR3 contains 11 residues. The CDR3: CASSQNYEQYF. The DNA of the CDR3 is TGTGCCAGCAGCCAAAACTACGAGCAGTACTTC.

The V call is TRBV11-2, the J call TRBJ1-3; no firm D call. This CDR3 comprises 15 residues. Per the germline V gene, CDR1 is SGHAT and CDR2 is FQNNGV. V was shortened by 5 bases and J by 5 bases, with 16 bases between the two germline ends. The CDR3 sequence is CASSPLGGLRNTIYF. CDR3 nucleotide sequence: TGTGCCAGCAGCCCCTTGGGAGGCCTAAGAAACACCATATATTTT.

The chain recombines TRBV2 with TRBJ2-7; TRBD2 aligns across 7 bases. The V segment lost 0 bases and the J segment 3 bases; nucleotides outside the gene matches: 8. The length of the CDR3 is 16 residues. Germline assignment: CDR1 SNHLY and CDR2 FYNNEI. For the CDR3, the DNA is TGTGCCAGCAGTGAAGCGGGAGGAGCGGGATACTACGAGCAGTACTTC. Its protein product is CASSEAGGAGYYEQYF.

The chain is built from TRBV4-1 and TRBJ2-1, with TRBD2 as a possible D gene (5 bases). Trimming removed 3 bases from V and 4 bases from J, with 13 bases in between. Per the germline V gene, CDR1 is MGHRA and CDR2 is YSYEKL. This CDR3 region has 15 residues. The CDR3 DNA is TGCGCCAGCAGCCAGGAAAATCGGAGGTACAATGAGCAGTTCTTC. Translated: CASSQENRRYNEQFF.

In its sample, this clone was seen once. J is TRBJ2-4 and V is TRBV27, with D maybe TRBD1 (6 bases). CDR1 is MNHEY, CDR2 SMNVEV, per germline (reference sequence). The CDR3 has 18 residues. Trimming left V 4 bases short and J 0 bases short, with 19 bases between. The CDR3 spells CASSSPWTDVTAKNIQYF. The CDR3 DNA sequence: TGTGCCAGCAGTTCCCCCTGGACAGACGTAACAGCCAAAAACATTCAGTACTTC.

The gene calls are TRBV28 and TRBJ2-5, with TRBD2 identical over 14 bases. CDR3 length: 15 amino acids. Germline lookup yields CDR1 MDHEN and CDR2 SYDVKM. With 5 bases clipped from V and 2 bases from J, the junction kept 1 base outside the gene matches. As DNA, the CDR3 is TGTGCCAGCAGTCGGACTAGCGGGAGGCAAGAGACCCAGTACTTC. Translation gives CASSRTSGRQETQYF.

The chain employs TRBV29-1 and TRBJ1-2, with 12 bases identical to TRBD1. Germline trimming cut 6 bases from V and 7 bases from J; bases unmatched to any gene: 12. Germline assignment: CDR1 SQVTM and CDR2 ANQGSEA. The CDR3 runs 15 residues. CDR3 nucleotides: TGCAGCGTGAAAACCGGGACAGGGGGCTCTGGTGGCTACACCTTC. It codes for CSVKTGTGGSGGYTF.

This CDR3 is CASSYTGARNTEAFF. The CDR3 bases are TGCGCCAGCAGCTACACAGGGGCGAGGAACACTGAAGCTTTCTTT. The V gene is TRBV5-1, the J gene TRBJ1-1; 7 nucleotides agree with TRBD1. CDR3 size: 15 residues. The V and J ends lost 3 bases and 1 base, in that order; junction bases with no gene match: 6. The germline V gene encodes CDR1 SGHRS and CDR2 YFSETQ.

This chain connects TRBV30 to TRBJ2-7; possibly TRBD2 for D (6 bases). Germline V gene data show CDR1 as GTSNPN and CDR2 as SVGIG (reference sequence). V dropped 5 bases and J dropped 7 bases, with 21 bases sitting between them. This CDR3 contains 14 residues. As DNA, the CDR3 is TGTGCCTGGCAGGGCCGGGTTCTGGCGGGGGAGCAGTACTTC. It translates to CAWQGRVLAGEQYF.

The V call is TRBV7-9, the J call TRBJ2-5; 7 bases match TRBD1. Germline V gene lookup returns CDR1 SEHNR and CDR2 FQNEAQ (reference sequence). CDR3 length: 16 residues. V lost 5 bases to trimming and J lost 3 bases; unmatched junction nucleotides: 12. CDR3 coding DNA: TGTGCCAGCAGCACCCGACAGGGAAGGTCGGAAGAGACCCAGTACTTC. Amino acid sequence: CASSTRQGRSEETQYF.

The chain joins TRBV10-2 to TRBJ2-5; 8 nucleotides match TRBD2. The CDR3 has 14 amino acids. Germline CDR1 WSHSY, CDR2 SAAADI. The trim removed 7 bases at V and 5 bases at J, leaving 9 bases unmatched. DNA for the CDR3: TGCGCCAGCAAAGTCGGGAGGGCCGGGGAGACCCAGTACTTC. This codes for CASKVGRAGETQYF.

CDR3 nucleotide sequence: TGTGCCAGTAGGGTGTTTGGTGGAAACACCATATATTTT. Translated, it gives CASRVFGGNTIYF. The chain carries TRBV19 and TRBJ1-3, with D uncertain. The CDR3 totals 13 residues. Trimming took 6 bases from V and 3 from J, leaving 9 bases between them. CDR1 and CDR2 from the germline V gene are LNHDA and SQIVND (reference sequence).

This clone occurred once. Other nucleotide sequences from this sample produce the same CDR3. The genes are TRBV9 and TRBJ2-7, with 10 positions matching TRBD1. With V trimmed by 0 bases and J by 4 bases, 4 bases remained unmatched. Looked up from germline, CDR1 is SGDLS and CDR2 is YYNGEE. This CDR3 has 15 residues. CDR3: CASSVGTGGYYEQYF. In DNA, the CDR3 is TGTGCCAGCAGCGTAGGGACAGGGGGTTATTACGAGCAGTACTTC.

The chain joins TRBV11-3 to TRBJ1-1, with 8 bases aligning to TRBD1. Germline-derived CDR1 and CDR2 are SGHNT and YENEEA. The CDR3 covers 13 residues. Unmatched junction bases numbered 5, after V lost 5 bases and J lost 6 bases. The CDR3 DNA reads TGTGCCAGCAGCGGGTCAGGGGGCGCTGAAGCTTTCTTT. It codes for CASSGSGGAEAFF.

This clone occurred once. The chain is built from TRBV5-1 and TRBJ1-4, with a tentative D call TRBD1 (6 bases). Germline values: CDR1 SGHRS, CDR2 YFSETQ. V was pared by 1 base and J by 3 bases, with 19 bases between. This CDR3 is 18 amino acids long. CDR3 sequence reads: CASSLSIGGRVANEKLFF. In DNA, the CDR3 is TGCGCCAGCAGCTTGAGTATAGGGGGGAGAGTTGCTAATGAAAAACTGTTTTTT. The variable domain in full, with the rest retrieved from reference TRBV5-1 and TRBJ1-4, is KAGVTQTPRYLIKTRGQQVTLSCSPISGHRSVSWYQQTPGQGLQFLFEYFSETQRNKGNFPGRFSGRQFSNSRSEMNVSTLELGDSALYLCASSLSIGGRVANEKLFFGSGTQLSVL.

The chain joins TRBV7-6 to TRBJ2-2; D is unclear. Germline-derived CDR1 and CDR2 are SGHVS and FNYEAQ. CDR3 length: 13 residues. Between the trimmed V and J ends, which lost 7 bases and 7 bases, there was a span of 13 bases. The chain's CDR3 is CASTPDVRGELFF. CDR3 nucleotide sequence: TGTGCCAGCACACCCGACGTCCGCGGGGAGCTGTTTTTT.

The rearrangement links TRBV7-2 to TRBJ2-2, with a possible D match to TRBD1 (5 bases). Trimming stripped 2 bases from V and 7 bases from J, with 14 bases between. This CDR3 is 15 amino acids long. The germline CDR1 and CDR2 sequences are SGHTA and FQGNSA. CDR3 DNA: TGTGCCAGCAGCTTAATTTTAGGGGATCGCGGGGAGCTGTTTTTT. Translated: CASSLILGDRGELFF.

The rearrangement joins TRBV2 to TRBJ2-5; D remains unclear. Germline V CDR1 and CDR2: SNHLY, FYNNEI. The CDR3 sequence is 12 residues long. Trimming took 7 bases from V and 5 from J, leaving 11 bases between them. The DNA of the CDR3 is TGTGCCAGCACCGTCGAAGTGGAGACCCAGTACTTC. It encodes CASTVEVETQYF.

The chain links TRBV2 to TRBJ1-5, with D perhaps TRBD1 (5 bases). V was shortened by 5 bases and J by 0 bases, with 14 bases between the two germline ends. Germline CDR1 is SNHLY and CDR2 is FYNNEI. This CDR3 is 16 amino acids long. DNA of the CDR3: TGTGCCAGCAGTCCTGACAGCCCGTATAGCAATCAGCCCCAGCATTTT. Amino acid sequence: CASSPDSPYSNQPQHF.

This clone was picked up one time. The gene calls are TRBV2 and TRBJ1-3; D uncertain. Looked up from germline, CDR1 is SNHLY and CDR2 is FYNNEI. Trimming shortened V by 4 bases and J by 2 bases, and 9 bases separated the two germline ends. The CDR3 spans 14 residues. This chain's CDR3 is CASSGQRAGNTIYF. CDR3 DNA: TGTGCCAGCAGTGGGCAGCGGGCTGGAAACACCATATATTTT.

CDR3 region: CAISARDGLYEQYF. Written as DNA, the CDR3 is TGTGCCATCAGTGCCAGGGATGGCCTCTACGAGCAGTACTTC. The chain has TRBV10-3 and TRBJ2-7, with D tentatively TRBD1 (5 bases). The CDR3 totals 14 residues. V lost 4 bases and J lost 3, with 13 bases in between. Per the germline V gene, CDR1 is ENHRY and CDR2 is SYGVKD.

The chain uses TRBV7-9 and TRBJ2-3, with D uncertain. The V end was cut by 2 bases, the J end by 2 bases, with 5 bases between. The CDR3 length is 13 residues. CDR1 is SEHNR, CDR2 FQNEAQ, per germline (reference sequence). Here the CDR3 DNA reads TGTGCCAGCAGCTTAATTGTCACAGATACGCAGTATTTT. Its translation is CASSLIVTDTQYF.

This clone was detected only once. In the same sample, other DNA sequences code for this CDR3. The J gene is TRBJ1-1, the V gene TRBV5-1; no firm D call. The CDR3 extends over 13 amino acids. V dropped 4 bases and J dropped 1 base, with 8 bases sitting between them. From germline, CDR1 is SGHRS and CDR2 YFSETQ. As DNA, the CDR3 is TGCGCCAGCAGCCTAGGCTCGAACACTGAAGCTTTCTTT. It codes for CASSLGSNTEAFF.

There are a few counts of this clone. The chain employs TRBV30 and TRBJ2-5; TRBD2 matches 16 bases. Germline loops: CDR1 GTSNPN, CDR2 SVGIG (reference sequence). This CDR3 has 17 amino acids. V was pared by 0 bases and J by 4 bases, with 5 bases of the junction left unmatched. The CDR3: CAWSVGTSGRAGETQYF. The CDR3 bases are TGTGCCTGGAGTGTGGGGACTAGCGGGAGGGCGGGAGAGACCCAGTACTTC.

The table lists this clone with a count of one. The chain has TRBV2 and TRBJ2-3; 7 bases match TRBD2. J was trimmed by 4 bases and V by 6 bases; bases with no gene match: 10. Per the germline V gene, CDR1 is SNHLY and CDR2 is FYNNEI. The CDR3 covers 15 residues. Written as DNA, the CDR3 is TGTGCCAGCAGGGGGCAGGGACTAAGAGCAGATACGCAGTATTTT. Translation gives CASRGQGLRADTQYF.

The CDR3 protein is CASSGGGPYGYTF. CDR3 sequence (DNA): TGTGCCAGCAGTGGCGGAGGACCTTATGGCTACACCTTC. V is TRBV25-1 and J is TRBJ1-2, with D hard to call. Looked up from germline, CDR1 is MGHDK and CDR2 is SYGVNS. V dropped 4 bases and J dropped 5 bases, with 11 bases sitting between them. This CDR3 is built from 13 residues.

Comment on this clone: Germline and junction disagree at one end, which may indicate a read error. The V and J genes are TRBV28 and TRBJ2-7, with D perhaps TRBD1 or TRBD2 (5 bases each). Germline CDR1 MDHEN, CDR2 SYDVKM. The CDR3 consists of 17 residues. Here the CDR3 reads CASSPRWGSEGLYVQYF. The CDR3 nucleotides are TGTGCCAGCAGTCCCCGTTGGGGGTCCGAGGGCTTGTACGTGCAGTACTTC.

V and J are TRBV4-3 and TRBJ2-3; TRBD2 matches at 10 bases. Germline V lookup: CDR1 LGHNA, CDR2 YSLEER. With V trimmed by 0 bases and J by 5 bases, 8 bases remained unmatched. This CDR3 spans 17 amino acids. The CDR3 nucleotides are TGCGCCAGCAGCCAAGAGTGGAGCGGGAGGGTGATAGATACGCAGTATTTT. This translates into CASSQEWSGRVIDTQYF.

This clone was seen once. The chain links TRBV11-1 to TRBJ1-1; possible D gene TRBD1, 5 bases. Germline V gives CDR1 SGHAT, CDR2 FQDESV (reference sequence). V lost 5 bases and J 0 bases, leaving 13 bases between the germline ends. The CDR3 totals 15 residues. CDR3 amino acids: CASSPLGHLNTEAFF. CDR3 sequence (DNA): TGTGCCAGCAGCCCCTTAGGACACCTGAACACTGAAGCTTTCTTT.

As for this clone: This same CDR3 is encoded by further DNA sequences in the sample. The genes are TRBV28 and TRBJ1-2; D remains ambiguous. This CDR3 spans 13 amino acids. Germline V lookup: CDR1 MDHEN, CDR2 SYDVKM. V was pared by 3 bases and J by 5 bases, with 10 bases between. The CDR3 sequence is CASSFGGLYGYTF. The CDR3 region has the DNA TGTGCCAGCAGTTTTGGAGGGCTATATGGCTACACCTTC.

This clone was seen a handful of times. V gene TRBV6-6 combines with J gene TRBJ1-5; no clear D gene. V gave up 4 bases and J gave up 7 bases, with 14 bases separating them. Germline V gene data show CDR1 as MNHNY and CDR2 as SVGAGI (reference sequence). The CDR3 is 14 residues long. CDR3 nucleotides: TGTGCCAGCAGTTTCGCCCCTTTCGGGCAGCCCCAGCATTTT. As protein: CASSFAPFGQPQHF.